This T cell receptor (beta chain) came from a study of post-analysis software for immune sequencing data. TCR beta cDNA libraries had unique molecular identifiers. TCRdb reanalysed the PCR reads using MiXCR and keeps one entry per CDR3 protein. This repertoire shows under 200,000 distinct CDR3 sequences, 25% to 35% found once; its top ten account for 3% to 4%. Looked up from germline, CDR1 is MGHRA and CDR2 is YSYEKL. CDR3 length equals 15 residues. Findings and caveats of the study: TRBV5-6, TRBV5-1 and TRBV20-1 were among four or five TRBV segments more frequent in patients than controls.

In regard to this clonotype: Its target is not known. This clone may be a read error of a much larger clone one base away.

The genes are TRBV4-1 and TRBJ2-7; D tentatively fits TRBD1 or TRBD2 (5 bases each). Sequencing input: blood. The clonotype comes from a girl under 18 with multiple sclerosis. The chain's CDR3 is CASSRARGEGYEQDF. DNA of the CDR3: TGCGCCAGCAGCCGAGCAAGGGGAGAAGGGTACGAGCAGGACTTC.